This T cell receptor beta chain was recovered during a study of T cells in Graves' hyperthyroidism and ophthalmopathy (dated by TCRdb to the late 2010s). The study in broad terms: Peripheral blood was sampled at the time of initial diagnosis, prior to any treatment. TCR V-J signatures able to tell the groups apart were searched for in a discovery cohort of approximately 95 patients, of whom roughly 42 had Graves' ophthalmopathy and 57 had stable Graves' hyperthyroidism. Whether ophthalmopathy could be predicted prospectively was tested in an independent validation cohort made up of 18 to 20 hyperthyroidism patients plus 17 patients who later progressed to ophthalmopathy. The 100 discovery patients were randomly split 7:3 into training and test sets. In roughly six Graves' hyperthyroidism patients, the study also compared T-cell repertoires from thyroid tissue with T-cell repertoires from blood. Following sampling, methimazole starting at 30 mg daily was given to hyperthyroidism patients, and high-dose intravenous methylprednisolone was given to ophthalmopathy patients. The paper reports TCR Vbeta CDR3 sequencing of more than 120 peripheral blood samples: approximately 41 ophthalmopathy, fewer than 80 hyperthyroidism and around 17 progressor patients. The full study reports these points: Sample size was not statistically predetermined, and investigators were not blinded to group allocation. Ophthalmopathy was separated from stable hyperthyroidism by a 13 V-J signature model, with over 85% sensitivity and approximately 81% specificity obtained in cross-validation and 80%/75% obtained in testing. In validation, progression to ophthalmopathy was predicted by the model with roughly 71% sensitivity and under 85% specificity, a median of about 6.8 months before onset. Blood samples also contained most of the expanded thyroid clonotypes (frequency above 0.001), which suggests that blood repertoires may reflect thyroid immune responses.

TCR beta CDR3 regions were amplified from RNA transcripts. The first round of RT-PCR for the TCR CDR3 was performed with the HTBI primer set and the Qiagen OneStep RT-PCR kit. Libraries were constructed in a second round of multiplex PCR, after which size selection and purification were carried out. Sequencing of the libraries was done on an Illumina HiSeq2000 using paired-end 100 bp reads. From the authors' description of their analysis: SOAPnuke was used to process the raw data, throwing out any read that contained adapters or uncalled bases, had a mean Phred below 15, or lacked an exact constant-primer or identifier match. High-quality paired reads were merged with COPE v1.2.5, and unique nucleotide sequences were defined as clonotypes. Clonotypes were aligned to IMGT TRBV, TRBD and TRBJ reference segments using MiTCR v1.1. The analysis was restricted to V-J combinations with a frequency above 0.0001, which together covered 99% to 99.2% of the repertoires. A TCS score was defined as the ratio between F50 (clonal expansion) and ExV (chaos), using BLOSUM62-based TCRdist between CDR3 peptides within each V-J. Welch's t-statistics and random forest reduced 500 to 650 V-J features to fewer than 15, which were used in a naive Bayes classifier (R e1071). TCRdb reprocessing: public reads trimmed at Q25 with fastp, clones called with MiXCR, in-frame beta chains kept. Entries that share a CDR3 protein sequence are merged under the most common genes and DNA. The V and J calls follow TCRdb's processing rather than the paper's. A total of about 720,000 distinct CDR3 sequences appear in this sample, 15% to 20% of them only once. The ten biggest clones cover roughly 17% of the sample.

The hyperthyroidism patients were between 18 and 65 years old and newly diagnosed, with a disease duration of less than 2 months. Patients with uncontrolled infections, other autoimmune diseases, pregnancy or lactation were excluded. Diagnoses relied on clinical symptoms, serum thyroxine and TRAb, thyroid ultrasound and orbital computed tomography. Blood from progressor patients was collected at the time of first diagnosis with hyperthyroidism, before any ophthalmopathy symptoms had appeared. Ficoll-Paque density gradient centrifugation was used to isolate PBMCs from 8.5 to 10 ml of fresh peripheral blood. Progressor patients were first diagnosed with Graves' hyperthyroidism and then developed ophthalmopathy during follow-up. Total RNA was extracted with Trizol reagent, and quality was checked on an Agilent 2100 Bioanalyzer. This clonotype was found many times. What antigen it recognizes has not been identified. Within one base of it there is no much larger clone, and no base qualities were kept.

The V end gives up 5 bases and the J end 2 bases, leaving 7 bases in the junction not matched to a gene. The germline V gene encodes CDR1 DFQATT and CDR2 SNEGSKA (reference sequence). CDR3 length: 15 amino acids, cysteine to phenylalanine. The entry retains the CDR3 DNA only, 45 bases that are in frame from base 1. The receptor was isolated from a woman aged 45 to 65 with Graves' hyperthyroidism that later progressed to Graves' ophthalmopathy. The chain links TRBV20-1 with TRBJ2-1; TRBD1 fits 9 bases in the junction. Material for sequencing was blood. The nucleotides read TGCAGTGCTGGACGGGACAGGGAGACCTACAATGAGCAGTTCTTC. Translated, this is CSAGRDRETYNEQFF.